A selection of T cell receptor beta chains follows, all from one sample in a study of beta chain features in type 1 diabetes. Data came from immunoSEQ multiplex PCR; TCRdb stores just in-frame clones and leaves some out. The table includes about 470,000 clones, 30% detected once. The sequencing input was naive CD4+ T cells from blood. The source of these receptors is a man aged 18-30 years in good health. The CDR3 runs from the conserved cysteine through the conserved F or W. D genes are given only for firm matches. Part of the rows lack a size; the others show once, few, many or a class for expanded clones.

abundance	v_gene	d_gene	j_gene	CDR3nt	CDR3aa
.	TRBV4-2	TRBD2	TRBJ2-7	TGTGCCAGCAGCCCCGAGCCCGGACTAGCGGGGCGCTTGCCCTACGAGCAGTACTTC	CASSPEPGLAGRLPYEQYF
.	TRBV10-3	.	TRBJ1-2	TGTGCCATCAGCCACAGGGAGTTGGAATATGGCTACACCTTC	CAISHRELEYGYTF
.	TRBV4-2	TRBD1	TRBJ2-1	TGTGCCAGCAGCCGCGACAGGGGTGTCCACAATGAGCAGTTCTTC	CASSRDRGVHNEQFF
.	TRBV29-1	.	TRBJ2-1	TGCAGCGTTGAAGCAGGGTTAGGGGCTTTTGGTGAGCAGTTCTTC	CSVEAGLGAFGEQFF
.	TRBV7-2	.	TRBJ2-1	TGTGCCAGCAGCCTGGGACTGGCTCTAGGTGAGCAGTTCTTC	CASSLGLALGEQFF
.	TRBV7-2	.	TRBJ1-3	TGTGCCAGCAGCTTCGCCCGCCGGCAGGGAAACACCATATATTTT	CASSFARRQGNTIYF
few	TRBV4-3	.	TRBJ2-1	TGCGCCAGCAGCCAAGATCCCAATAACAATGAGCAGTTCTTC	CASSQDPNNNEQFF
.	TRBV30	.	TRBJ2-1	TGTGCCTGGAAAAAGGGGTACAATGAGCAGTTCTTC	CAWKKGYNEQFF
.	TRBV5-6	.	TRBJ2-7	TGTGCCAGCAGCTTCAGGTACGAGCAGTACTTC	CASSFRYEQYF
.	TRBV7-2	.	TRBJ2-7	TGTGCCAGCAGCTTAAGAGGGATCGATTACGAGCAGTACTTC	CASSLRGIDYEQYF
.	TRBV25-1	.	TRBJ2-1	TGTGCCAGCAGTGAACTCTATTACAATGAGCAGTTCTTC	CASSELYYNEQFF
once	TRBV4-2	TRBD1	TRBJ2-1	TGTGCCAGCAGCCAAGCAGACAGGGGGCGAAAGAATGAGCAGTTCTTC	CASSQADRGRKNEQFF
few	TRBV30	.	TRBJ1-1	TGTGCCTGGCACATGGAGAACACTGAAGCTTTCTTT	CAWHMENTEAFF
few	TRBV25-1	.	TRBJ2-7	TGTGCCAGCAGTGATGGGTACGAGCAGTACTTC	CASSDGYEQYF
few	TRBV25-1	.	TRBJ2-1	TGTGCCAGCAGTGAATATGGGCTAGCCAACAATGAGCAGTTCTTC	CASSEYGLANNEQFF
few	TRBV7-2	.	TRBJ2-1	TGTGCCAGCAGTCGACAGTCCAGCTCCTACAATGAGCAGTTCTTC	CASSRQSSSYNEQFF